This is a list of T cell receptor beta chains from one sample in a study of post-analysis software for immune sequencing data. Using its own MiXCR run on the PCR reads, TCRdb lists one record per CDR3 protein. The sample gives some 690,000 distinct CDR3 sequences, 30% of which show up once; around 0.56% is in the top ten. Sequenced sample: blood. Receptor source: a girl between 5 and 17 years old with multiple sclerosis. The CDR3 runs from the conserved cysteine through the conserved F or W. Each record gives: J gene, clone size, V gene, D gene, CDR3 protein, CDR3 DNA. The D gene is left open where the match is weak. Clone sizes are given selectively: once, few, many, or a class where the clone is expanded.

j_gene: TRBJ1-1; abundance: .; v_gene: TRBV6-5; d_gene: .; CDR3aa: CASSYRFRGKERNTEAFF; CDR3nt: TGTGCCAGCAGTTACCGCTTTAGGGGGAAGGAGAGGAACACTGAAGCTTTCTTT
j_gene: TRBJ2-1; abundance: .; v_gene: TRBV20-1; d_gene: .; CDR3aa: CSARLVGGRELFF; CDR3nt: TGCAGTGCTAGACTAGTAGGGGGCCGGGAGCTGTTCTTC
j_gene: TRBJ2-1; abundance: once; v_gene: TRBV29-1; d_gene: .; CDR3aa: CSAAGTVGDNEQFF; CDR3nt: TGCAGCGCCGCCGGGACGGTGGGGGACAATGAGCAGTTCTTC
j_gene: TRBJ2-3; abundance: few; v_gene: TRBV7-2; d_gene: TRBD2; CDR3aa: CASSLSGGPTDTQYF; CDR3nt: TGTGCCAGCAGCTTAAGCGGGGGGCCCACAGATACGCAGTATTTT
j_gene: TRBJ1-5; abundance: .; v_gene: TRBV15; d_gene: .; CDR3aa: CATSSQSRYQPQHF; CDR3nt: TGTGCCACCAGCTCGCAGTCACGTTATCAGCCCCAGCATTTT
j_gene: TRBJ2-1; abundance: .; v_gene: TRBV20-1; d_gene: TRBD2; CDR3aa: CSANKAGALNEQFF; CDR3nt: TGCAGTGCTAACAAAGCGGGAGCCCTTAATGAGCAGTTCTTC
j_gene: TRBJ2-1; abundance: .; v_gene: TRBV12-3/TRBV12-4; d_gene: TRBD1; CDR3aa: CASRRTSGQINGQFF; CDR3nt: TGTGCCAGCAGACGTACGTCGGGACAGATCAATGGGCAGTTCTTC
j_gene: TRBJ1-2; abundance: .; v_gene: TRBV10-3; d_gene: .; CDR3aa: CAISDWETLVGYTF; CDR3nt: TGTGCCATCAGTGATTGGGAAACGCTGGTTGGCTACACCTTC
j_gene: TRBJ2-1; abundance: .; v_gene: TRBV28; d_gene: TRBD2; CDR3aa: CASSVKGLAGANEQFF; CDR3nt: TGTGCCAGCAGTGTTAAGGGACTAGCGGGAGCCAATGAGCAGTTCTTC
j_gene: TRBJ2-1; abundance: .; v_gene: TRBV5-1; d_gene: .; CDR3aa: CASSLGVANEQFF; CDR3nt: TGCGCCAGCAGCTTGGGTGTAGCCAATGAGCAGTTCTTC
j_gene: TRBJ2-7; abundance: few; v_gene: TRBV6-8; d_gene: TRBD2; CDR3aa: CASSYRGLAGGSYRDYEQYF; CDR3nt: TGTGCCAGCAGTTACCGTGGACTAGCGGGAGGATCTTATAGGGACTACGAGCAGTACTTC
j_gene: TRBJ2-5; abundance: .; v_gene: TRBV6-6; d_gene: TRBD1; CDR3aa: CASTTGTGGRWEQYF; CDR3nt: TGTGCCAGCACGACCGGGACAGGGGGACGGTGGGAGCAGTACTTC
j_gene: TRBJ2-3; abundance: .; v_gene: TRBV12-3/TRBV12-4; d_gene: .; CDR3aa: CACSLSGNTDTQYF; CDR3nt: TGTGCCTGCAGCCTTAGCGGTAACACAGATACGCAGTATTTT
j_gene: TRBJ2-7; abundance: .; v_gene: TRBV7-2; d_gene: TRBD2; CDR3aa: CASSLGLAGGPPYEQYF; CDR3nt: TGTGCCAGCAGCTTAGGACTAGCGGGAGGTCCCCCCTACGAGCAGTACTTC
j_gene: TRBJ2-5; abundance: few; v_gene: TRBV29-1; d_gene: TRBD2; CDR3aa: CSVGGLAGQYF; CDR3nt: TGCAGCGTTGGGGGACTAGCGGGCCAGTACTTC
j_gene: TRBJ2-7; abundance: few; v_gene: TRBV28; d_gene: .; CDR3aa: CASKHRVSYEQYF; CDR3nt: TGTGCCAGCAAACACAGAGTCTCCTACGAGCAGTACTTC
j_gene: TRBJ1-1; abundance: .; v_gene: TRBV27; d_gene: .; CDR3aa: CASSLQGQNTEAFF; CDR3nt: TGTGCCAGCAGTTTGCAGGGGCAAAACACTGAAGCTTTCTTT
j_gene: TRBJ1-5; abundance: few; v_gene: TRBV20-1; d_gene: TRBD1; CDR3aa: CSVKTGVNQPQHF; CDR3nt: TGCAGCGTAAAAACAGGGGTCAATCAGCCCCAGCATTTT
j_gene: TRBJ2-3; abundance: .; v_gene: TRBV9; d_gene: .; CDR3aa: CASSVDVATDTQYF; CDR3nt: TGTGCCAGCAGCGTAGATGTGGCCACAGATACGCAGTATTTT
j_gene: TRBJ2-5; abundance: few; v_gene: TRBV27; d_gene: .; CDR3aa: CASTSFRQEQYF; CDR3nt: TGTGCCAGCACCTCTTTTCGCCAGGAGCAGTACTTC
j_gene: TRBJ2-3; abundance: few; v_gene: TRBV6-5; d_gene: .; CDR3aa: CASRGSGGPTDTQYF; CDR3nt: TGTGCCAGCAGGGGATCCGGGGGGCCCACAGATACGCAGTATTTT
j_gene: TRBJ2-3; abundance: few; v_gene: TRBV5-1; d_gene: .; CDR3aa: CASNRRGDLTDTQYF; CDR3nt: TGCGCCAGCAACAGACGTGGGGACCTCACAGATACGCAGTATTTT
j_gene: TRBJ1-5; abundance: few; v_gene: TRBV10-2; d_gene: .; CDR3aa: CASMGSWNQPQHF; CDR3nt: TGCGCCAGCATGGGGAGCTGGAATCAGCCCCAGCATTTT
j_gene: TRBJ1-5; abundance: once; v_gene: TRBV28; d_gene: .; CDR3aa: CASSFHQALGNQPQHF; CDR3nt: TGTGCCAGCAGTTTCCACCAGGCACTGGGGAATCAGCCCCAGCATTTT
j_gene: TRBJ1-3; abundance: .; v_gene: TRBV12-3/TRBV12-4; d_gene: .; CDR3aa: CACSLVGTGNTRYF; CDR3nt: .
j_gene: TRBJ2-7; abundance: few; v_gene: TRBV20-1; d_gene: .; CDR3aa: CSATFLAASYEQYF; CDR3nt: TGCAGTGCTACCTTTCTCGCGGCCTCCTACGAGCAGTACTTC
j_gene: TRBJ2-3; abundance: .; v_gene: TRBV5-1; d_gene: .; CDR3aa: CASSPEPGRHTADTQYF; CDR3nt: TGCGCCAGCAGCCCCGAACCGGGAAGACATACAGCAGATACGCAGTATTTT
j_gene: TRBJ2-5; abundance: few; v_gene: TRBV20-1; d_gene: TRBD1; CDR3aa: CSARGGQKQETQYF; CDR3nt: TGCAGTGCTAGAGGGGGACAGAAGCAAGAGACCCAGTACTTC
j_gene: TRBJ2-5; abundance: few; v_gene: TRBV20-1; d_gene: TRBD2; CDR3aa: CSAEPGLAGGRGQETQYF; CDR3nt: TGCAGTGCGGAACCTGGACTAGCGGGGGGACGAGGCCAAGAGACCCAGTACTTC
j_gene: TRBJ2-7; abundance: .; v_gene: TRBV7-2; d_gene: .; CDR3aa: CASSSRLVSYEQYF; CDR3nt: TGTGCCAGCAGCTCGCGACTAGTTAGCTACGAGCAGTACTTC
j_gene: TRBJ2-1; abundance: few; v_gene: TRBV7-2; d_gene: TRBD2; CDR3aa: CASSSSGGTYNEQFF; CDR3nt: TGTGCCAGCAGCTCGAGCGGGGGAACCTACAATGAGCAGTTCTTC
j_gene: TRBJ2-3; abundance: .; v_gene: TRBV7-8; d_gene: TRBD2; CDR3aa: CASTSERGGSDTQYF; CDR3nt: TGTGCCAGCACCTCCGAGCGGGGAGGGTCAGATACGCAGTATTTT
j_gene: TRBJ2-5; abundance: .; v_gene: TRBV11-2; d_gene: TRBD2; CDR3aa: CASSLALGGGPETQYF; CDR3nt: TGTGCCAGCAGCTTAGCGCTTGGCGGGGGGCCGGAGACCCAGTACTTC
j_gene: TRBJ2-1; abundance: .; v_gene: TRBV6-1; d_gene: TRBD1; CDR3aa: CASSLFTGGGLRDEQFF; CDR3nt: TGTGCCAGCAGCCTATTTACAGGGGGCGGCTTGAGGGATGAGCAGTTCTTC